This T cell receptor beta chain was sequenced in a study of cytomegalovirus exposure and HLA in healthy donors. Libraries were prepared by immunoSEQ multiplex PCR; TCRdb keeps only in-frame clonotypes and omits some of them. Counted here are fewer than 150,000 clones, approximately 84% occurring once; the ten biggest clones make up 25% to 30%. This CDR3 contains 14 residues. The germline V gene has CDR1 SGHTS and CDR2 YDEGEE. V was cut by 1 base and J by 5 bases, with 12 bases left in between. V is TRBV5-8 and J is TRBJ1-1; D is undetermined. Sequenced material: PBMCs. This clonotype was sampled from a man younger than 40 in good health and CMV-seropositive. CDR3 sequence reads: CASSLSLRRTEAFF. The CDR3 nucleotides read TGTGCCAGCAGCTTGAGTTTAAGGAGAACTGAAGCTTTCTTT.